These 27 T cell receptor beta chains were sequenced from one sample in a study of long-term antiretroviral therapy in people with HIV. Version v3.0 of the immunoSEQ assay was performed at survey level. Repertoires were generated with immunoSEQ multiplex PCR, while TCRdb's copy carries only in-frame clones and drops some. The sample has under 20,000 clones; roughly 80% are singletons. This material consisted of unsorted PBMCs, taken roughly 2.2 years before starting antiretroviral therapy. All receptors come from a man aged 30 to 45 with HIV.

The DNA of the CDR3 is TGCAGCGTCCTCGAAGGAACGCTCATGAACACTGAAGCTTTCTTT. Translating it yields CSVLEGTLMNTEAFF. V and J are TRBV29-1 and TRBJ1-1; D gene ambiguous. Germline lookup yields CDR1 SQVTM and CDR2 ANQGSEA. This CDR3 is 15 amino acids long. V dropped 6 bases and J dropped 0 bases, with 17 bases sitting between them.

The genes are TRBV9 and TRBJ1-2; no clear D. This CDR3 has 13 amino acids. The V end lost 2 bases, the J end lost 4 bases, and 9 bases lay between the germline ends. Germline CDR1 is SGDLS and CDR2 is YYNGEE. DNA for the CDR3: TGTGCCAGCAGCGTTCGGGAGAGCTATGGCTACACCTTC. It is translated as CASSVRESYGYTF.

The gene calls are TRBV5-4 and TRBJ2-3, with TRBD2 as a possible D gene (6 bases). V was shortened by 4 bases and J by 2 bases, with 14 bases between the two germline ends. There are 15 residues in the CDR3. Looked up from germline, CDR1 is SGHNT and CDR2 is YYREEE (reference sequence). The CDR3 nucleotides are TGTGCCAGCAGCCAAACTGGGGGGTTCACAGATACGCAGTATTTT. It specifies CASSQTGGFTDTQYF.

This chain uses TRBV7-6 with TRBJ1-3; D may be TRBD1 (6 bases). Trimming removed 4 bases from V and 2 bases from J, with 9 bases in between. The length of the CDR3 is 14 residues. The germline V gene has CDR1 SGHVS and CDR2 FNYEAQ. The CDR3, as DNA: TGTGCCAGCAGCTCAGGGACAACTGGAAACACCATATATTTT. Its translation is CASSSGTTGNTIYF.

This chain uses TRBV4-1 with TRBJ1-1; no clear D gene. V was shortened by 0 bases and J by 1 base, with 12 bases between the two germline ends. The CDR3 consists of 16 residues. CDR1 is MGHRA and CDR2 is YSYEKL in the germline V gene. In DNA, the CDR3 is TGCGCCAGCAGCCAAGACCCCCAGTCTCGGAACACTGAAGCTTTCTTT. Translated: CASSQDPQSRNTEAFF.

This clone has only a few counts. This chain joins TRBV7-9 and TRBJ1-5, with D uncertain. V gave up 6 bases and J gave up 3 bases, with 15 bases separating them. CDR1 is SEHNR and CDR2 is FQNEAQ in the germline V gene (reference sequence). This CDR3 has 15 amino acids. CDR3 DNA: TGTGCCAGCAGTTCTCGTGCAGGCGACAATCAGCCCCAGCATTTT. Protein sequence: CASSSRAGDNQPQHF.

The rearrangement links TRBV5-1 to TRBJ2-3, with 10 bases aligning to TRBD1. V lost 2 bases, J lost 4 bases, and 4 bases stayed unmatched. Germline CDR1 reads SGHRS; CDR2 reads YFSETQ. The CDR3 is 15 amino acids. The CDR3 sequence: CASSFDRGLADTQYF. CDR3 bases: TGCGCCAGCAGCTTCGACAGGGGGCTGGCAGATACGCAGTATTTT.

V gene TRBV20-1 combines with J gene TRBJ2-1; unclear D gene. The CDR3 sequence is 11 residues long. V shed 6 bases and J shed 7 bases, with 10 bases lying between them. Germline CDR1 is DFQATT and CDR2 is SNEGSKA (reference sequence). The chain's CDR3 is CSASAKNEQFF. The CDR3 bases are TGCAGTGCCTCGGCCAAAAATGAGCAGTTCTTC.

The V call is TRBV11-2, the J call TRBJ1-1, with D possibly being TRBD1 (5 bases). This CDR3 region has 11 residues. The ends were cut back, 7 bases at V and 6 bases at J, with 9 bases in the middle. Germline CDR1 SGHAT, CDR2 FQNNGV. The CDR3 reads CASTRGAEAFF. The CDR3 coding sequence is TGTGCCAGCACCCGGGGGGCTGAAGCTTTCTTT.

The genes are TRBV19 and TRBJ1-5, with D maybe TRBD1 (6 bases). CDR1 and CDR2 from the germline V gene are LNHDA and SQIVND (reference sequence). The CDR3 spans 14 residues. The germline V and J ends were trimmed by 9 bases and 0 bases, with 12 bases remaining between them. CDR3 sequence: CASTDRSSNQPQHF. CDR3 bases: TGTGCCAGCACCGACAGGTCTAGCAATCAGCCCCAGCATTTT.

The chain combines TRBV4-1 with TRBJ1-4; D gene unclear. V lost 7 bases and J lost 7, with 16 bases in between. CDR1 and CDR2 (germline): MGHRA, YSYEKL. The CDR3 covers 14 residues. CDR3 DNA sequence: TGCGCCAGCACCGACCTCTTCGGAAGTGAAAAACTGTTTTTT. This gives the protein CASTDLFGSEKLFF.

V and J are TRBV5-4 and TRBJ1-2; a possible D gene is TRBD1 (5 bases). Germline CDR1 SGHNT, CDR2 YYREEE (reference sequence). This CDR3 is built from 13 residues. Trimming cost V 2 bases and J 6 bases, with 11 bases left between them. The CDR3: CASSFLGGNGYTF. The CDR3 DNA reads as TGTGCCAGCAGCTTTTTGGGGGGGAATGGCTACACCTTC.

The chain has TRBV4-3 and TRBJ1-2; the match to TRBD1 covers 7 bases. J gave up 3 bases and V 1 base, and 11 bases lay outside the gene matches. The CDR3 length is 17 residues. Germline V gives CDR1 LGHNA, CDR2 YSLEER. Here the CDR3 reads CASSQGTRQGPHYGYTF. The DNA for the CDR3 is TGCGCCAGCAGCCAAGGGACACGACAGGGACCTCACTATGGCTACACCTTC.

The V call is TRBV7-2, the J call TRBJ1-4; D gene uncertain. V lost 5 bases to trimming and J lost 7 bases, with 8 bases between them. CDR3 length equals 12 residues. The germline V gene encodes CDR1 SGHTA and CDR2 FQGNSA. The CDR3, as DNA: TGTGCCAGCAGCCTATTAAGTGAAAAACTGTTTTTT. Translation: CASSLLSEKLFF.

The CDR3 here is CASSPLGGSEYF. The CDR3 DNA is TGTGCCAGCAGTCCCCTGGGGGGTAGCGAGTACTTC. J is TRBJ2-7 and V is TRBV27; TRBD2 might be the D (6 bases). Trimming pared 5 bases from V and 11 bases from J, leaving 16 bases between. This CDR3 is built from 12 residues. Germline V gives CDR1 MNHEY, CDR2 SMNVEV (reference sequence).

The sample holds a few counts of this clone. This chain connects TRBV9 to TRBJ2-7; TRBD2 matches 7 bases. J was trimmed by 1 base and V by 4 bases; bases with no gene match: 8. The CDR3 length is 15 residues. Germline-derived CDR1 and CDR2 are SGDLS and YYNGEE. CDR3 in amino acids: CASSPEGRESYEQYF. DNA for the CDR3: TGTGCCAGCAGCCCCGAGGGGAGGGAGTCCTACGAGCAGTACTTC.

The genes are TRBV27 and TRBJ2-5, with D unresolved. V gave up 0 bases and J gave up 2 bases, with 7 bases separating them. CDR3 length equals 14 residues. From germline, CDR1 is MNHEY and CDR2 SMNVEV (reference sequence). In DNA form, the CDR3 reads TGTGCCAGCAGTTTATCGCTGGGTCAAGAGACCCAGTACTTC. Residues: CASSLSLGQETQYF.

V and J are TRBV4-2 and TRBJ2-1; 10 bases align to TRBD2. Looked up from germline, CDR1 is LGHNA and CDR2 is YNFKEQ. V was clipped by 1 base and J by 3 bases; unmatched bases: 3. This CDR3 spans 16 amino acids. The CDR3 loop reads CASSQVLAGDYNEQFF. For the CDR3, the DNA is TGTGCCAGCAGCCAAGTCCTAGCGGGAGACTACAATGAGCAGTTCTTC.

The chain has TRBV13 and TRBJ2-1, with TRBD2 as a possible D gene (6 bases). Germline V lookup: CDR1 PRHDT, CDR2 FYEKMQ (reference sequence). The CDR3 spans 14 residues. V lost 5 bases to trimming and J lost 4 bases, with 12 bases between them. The CDR3 coding sequence is TGTGCCAGCAGCCCCCAGCGGGTTTACAATGAGCAGTTCTTC. Translated, it gives CASSPQRVYNEQFF.

The chain recombines TRBV7-9 with TRBJ1-4; no definite D call. Trimming pared 5 bases from V and 8 bases from J, leaving 15 bases between. This CDR3 comprises 14 residues. Germline assignment: CDR1 SEHNR and CDR2 FQNEAQ (reference sequence). CDR3 amino acids: CASSPGMRQEKLFF. The CDR3 nucleotides read TGTGCCAGCAGCCCGGGGATGCGGCAAGAAAAACTGTTTTTT.

The rearrangement joins TRBV29-1 to TRBJ1-1, with D possibly matching TRBD1 (5 bases). The ends were cut back, 6 bases at V and 2 bases at J, with 13 bases in the middle. Germline lookup yields CDR1 SQVTM and CDR2 ANQGSEA. The CDR3 consists of 13 residues. CDR3 protein: CSVGEGPNTEAFF. CDR3 nucleotides: TGCAGCGTCGGAGAGGGGCCCAACACTGAAGCTTTCTTT.

This clone was counted once. J is TRBJ1-2 and V is TRBV4-3; TRBD1 might be the D (6 bases). V lost 3 bases and J 2 bases, leaving 13 bases between the germline ends. CDR1 is LGHNA and CDR2 is YSLEER in the germline V gene. This CDR3 region has 15 residues. For the CDR3, the DNA is TGCGCCAGCAGCCAGAATCTACAGGGAAACTATGGCTACACCTTC. Translated: CASSQNLQGNYGYTF.

The chain carries TRBV28 and TRBJ2-7; possibly TRBD2 for D (6 bases). Germline-derived CDR1 and CDR2 are MDHEN and SYDVKM. The CDR3 spans 14 residues. Trimming shortened V by 4 bases and J by 3 bases, and 13 bases separated the two germline ends. CDR3 residues: CASSSGLSNYEQYF. The CDR3 DNA follows: TGTGCCAGCAGTTCCGGACTATCTAACTACGAGCAGTACTTC.

The chain uses TRBV18 and TRBJ2-2; possibly TRBD2 for D (5 bases). With 11 bases removed from V and 5 bases from J, the gap between germline ends came to 18 bases. This CDR3 is 14 amino acids long. Looked up from germline, CDR1 is KGHSH and CDR2 is LQKENI. The CDR3 nucleotides read TGTGCCGGAAGGAGTAACCGCGGGACCGGGGAGCTGTTTTTT. This translates into CAGRSNRGTGELFF.

This clone showed up just once. The chain has TRBV10-3 and TRBJ1-1; the D is unclear. The CDR3 covers 13 residues. Germline V gives CDR1 ENHRY, CDR2 SYGVKD. The ends were cut back, 2 bases at V and 2 bases at J, with 6 bases in the middle. The CDR3 region is CAISEAANTEAFF. The CDR3 DNA reads TGTGCCATCAGTGAGGCAGCTAACACTGAAGCTTTCTTT.

CDR3 nucleotide sequence: TGTGCTAGTGGTTTGCTGTGGGAGCAGTACTTC. Protein product: CASGLLWEQYF. V gene TRBV12-5 combines with J gene TRBJ2-7; D unclear. V was pared by 2 bases and J by 7 bases, with 6 bases between. Germline-derived CDR1 and CDR2 are LGHNT and FRNRAP. This CDR3 comprises 11 residues.

The chain links TRBV4-3 to TRBJ2-5; 13 bases agree with TRBD2. The CDR3 extends over 15 amino acids. Germline CDR1 LGHNA, CDR2 YSLEER. Unmatched junction bases numbered 1, after V lost 1 base and J lost 5 bases. The CDR3 DNA sequence: TGCGCCAGCAGCCAAGGGACTAGCGGGAGTGAGACCCAGTACTTC. Translation gives CASSQGTSGSETQYF.